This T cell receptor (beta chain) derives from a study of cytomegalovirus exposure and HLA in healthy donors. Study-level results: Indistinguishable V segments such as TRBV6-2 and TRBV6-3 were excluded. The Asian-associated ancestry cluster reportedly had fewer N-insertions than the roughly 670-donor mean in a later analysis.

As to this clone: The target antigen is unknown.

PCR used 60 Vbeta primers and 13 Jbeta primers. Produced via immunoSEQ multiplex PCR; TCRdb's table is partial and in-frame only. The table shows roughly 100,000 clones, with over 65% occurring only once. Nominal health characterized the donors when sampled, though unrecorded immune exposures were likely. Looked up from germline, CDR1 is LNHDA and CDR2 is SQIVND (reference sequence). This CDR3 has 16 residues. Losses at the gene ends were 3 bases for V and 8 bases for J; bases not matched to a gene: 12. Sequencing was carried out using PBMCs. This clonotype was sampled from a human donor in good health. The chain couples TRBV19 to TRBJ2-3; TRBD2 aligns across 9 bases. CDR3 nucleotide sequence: TGTGCCAGTAGTATTCCCCTCAGCGGGGGGCGAGGTACGCAGTATTTT. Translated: CASSIPLSGGRGTQYF.